The clone carrying this T cell receptor (beta chain) was recorded a few times. Its target is not known. Primers: 60 Vbeta forward and 13 Jbeta reverse. Using immunoSEQ multiplex PCR, the repertoire was profiled, and TCRdb retains in-frame clones only, with some absent. The repertoire has about 70,000 clones, 80% to 90% of them found once; the top ten carry roughly 2%. Germline V gene lookup returns CDR1 MNHEY and CDR2 SVGAGI. V was cut by 2 bases and J by 2 bases, with 10 bases left in between. CDR3 length: 15 amino acids. This entry comes from a study of cytomegalovirus exposure and HLA in healthy donors. About the research overall: Findings of an earlier analysis included some 120 million unique TCR beta sequences from roughly 180 million T cells. Within an early data release were tens of millions of unique TCRs drawn from HLA-typed donors.

General study points: In an earlier analysis, about 87% or about 30%: the productive usage of most TCR beta V segments. TCR beta chains numbering more than 150 were designated cytomegalovirus-associated.

Sequences were obtained from PBMCs. The source of this sequence is a woman aged 25 to 39 in good health and CMV-seronegative. The chain carries TRBV6-5 and TRBJ2-1; D is uncertain. CDR3 coding DNA: TGTGCCAGCAGTTACGTCCAGCGTACCTACAATGAGCAGTTCTTC. Residues: CASSYVQRTYNEQFF.